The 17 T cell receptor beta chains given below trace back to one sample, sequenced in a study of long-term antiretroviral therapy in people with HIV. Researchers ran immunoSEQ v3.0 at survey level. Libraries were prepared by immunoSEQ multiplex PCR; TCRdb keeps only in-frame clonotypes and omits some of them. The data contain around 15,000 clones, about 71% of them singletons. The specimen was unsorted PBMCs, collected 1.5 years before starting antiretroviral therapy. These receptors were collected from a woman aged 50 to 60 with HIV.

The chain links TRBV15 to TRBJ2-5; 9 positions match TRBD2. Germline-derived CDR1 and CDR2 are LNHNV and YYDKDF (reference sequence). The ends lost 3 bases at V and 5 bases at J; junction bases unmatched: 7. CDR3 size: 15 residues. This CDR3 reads CATSRSGRRGETQYF. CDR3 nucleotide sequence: TGTGCCACCAGCAGGAGCGGGAGGCGAGGGGAGACCCAGTACTTC.

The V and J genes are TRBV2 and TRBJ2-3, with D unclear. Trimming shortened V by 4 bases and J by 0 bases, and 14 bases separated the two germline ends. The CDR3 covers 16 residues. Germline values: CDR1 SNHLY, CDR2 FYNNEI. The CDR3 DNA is TGTGCCAGCAGTGGCCGGGCGCCCTCTAGCACAGATACGCAGTATTTT. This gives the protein CASSGRAPSSTDTQYF.

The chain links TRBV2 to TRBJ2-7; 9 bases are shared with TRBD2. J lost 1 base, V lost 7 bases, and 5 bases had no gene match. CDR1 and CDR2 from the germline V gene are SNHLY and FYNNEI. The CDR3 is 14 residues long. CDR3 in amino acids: CASTQTSGSYEQYF. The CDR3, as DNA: TGTGCCAGCACCCAGACTAGCGGATCCTACGAGCAGTACTTC.

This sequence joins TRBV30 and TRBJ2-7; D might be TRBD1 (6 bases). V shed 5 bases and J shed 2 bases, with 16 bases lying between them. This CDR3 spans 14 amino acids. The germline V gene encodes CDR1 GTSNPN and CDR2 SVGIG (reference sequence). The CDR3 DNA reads TGTGCCTGGGGGGGCCCCCTGGGCCCCTACGAGCAGTACGTC. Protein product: CAWGGPLGPYEQYV.

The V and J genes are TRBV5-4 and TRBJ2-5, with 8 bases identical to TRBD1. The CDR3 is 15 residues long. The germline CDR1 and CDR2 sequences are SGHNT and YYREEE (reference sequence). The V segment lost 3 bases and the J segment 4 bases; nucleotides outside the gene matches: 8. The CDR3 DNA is TGTGCCAGCAGCTCGAAGGACAGGGTGAGAGAGACCCAGTACTTC. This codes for CASSSKDRVRETQYF.

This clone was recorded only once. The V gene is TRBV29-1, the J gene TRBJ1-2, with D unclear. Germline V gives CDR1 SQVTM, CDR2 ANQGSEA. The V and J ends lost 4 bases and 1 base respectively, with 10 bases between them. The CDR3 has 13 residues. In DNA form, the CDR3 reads TGCAGCGTTGGGACTCCTGTTAACTATGGCTACACCTTC. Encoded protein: CSVGTPVNYGYTF.

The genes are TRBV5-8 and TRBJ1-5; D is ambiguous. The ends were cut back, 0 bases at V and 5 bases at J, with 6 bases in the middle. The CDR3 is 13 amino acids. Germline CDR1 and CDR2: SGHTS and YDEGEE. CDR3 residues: CASSLESDQPQHF. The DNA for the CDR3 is TGTGCCAGCAGCTTGGAAAGTGATCAGCCCCAGCATTTT. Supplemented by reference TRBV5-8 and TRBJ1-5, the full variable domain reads EAGVTQSPTHLIKTRGQQATLRCSPISGHTSVYWYQQALGLGLQFLLWYDEGEERNRGNFPPRFSGRQFPNYSSELNVNALELEDSALYLCASSLESDQPQHFGDGTRLSIL.

CDR3 sequence reads: CAWDRASNTEAFF. CDR3 sequence (DNA): TGTGCCTGGGACCGGGCCTCGAACACTGAAGCTTTCTTT. The chain combines TRBV30 with TRBJ1-1; D gene unclear. The CDR3 is made up of 13 amino acids. V dropped 5 bases and J dropped 1 base, with 11 bases sitting between them. Per germline, CDR1 GTSNPN and CDR2 SVGIG (reference sequence). The full variable domain, with the rest looked up from reference TRBV30 and TRBJ1-1, is SQTIHQWPATLVQPVGSPLSLECTVEGTSNPNLYWYRQAAGRGLQLLFYSVGIGQISSEVPQNLSASRPQDRQFILSSKKLLLSDSGFYLCAWDRASNTEAFFGQGTRLTVV.

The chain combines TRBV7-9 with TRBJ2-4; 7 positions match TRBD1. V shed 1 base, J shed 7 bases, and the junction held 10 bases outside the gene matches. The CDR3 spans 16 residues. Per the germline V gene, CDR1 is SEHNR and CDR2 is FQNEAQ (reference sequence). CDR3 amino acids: CASSLGPGTVTNIQYF. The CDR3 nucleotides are TGTGCCAGCAGCTTAGGACCCGGGACAGTAACCAACATTCAGTACTTC.

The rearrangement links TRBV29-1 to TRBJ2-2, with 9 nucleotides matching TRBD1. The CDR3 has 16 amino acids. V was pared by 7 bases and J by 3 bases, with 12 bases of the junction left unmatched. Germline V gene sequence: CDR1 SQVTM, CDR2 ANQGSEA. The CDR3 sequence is CSAGPRTGVDTGELFF. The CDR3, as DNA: TGCAGCGCCGGACCTCGGACAGGGGTGGACACCGGGGAGCTGTTTTTT.

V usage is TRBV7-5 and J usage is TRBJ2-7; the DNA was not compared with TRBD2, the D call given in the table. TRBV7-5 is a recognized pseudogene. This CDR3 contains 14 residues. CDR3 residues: CASSLGGSGYEQYV. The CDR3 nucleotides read TGTGCCAGCAGCTTGGGCGGATCGGGGTACGAGCAGTACGTC.

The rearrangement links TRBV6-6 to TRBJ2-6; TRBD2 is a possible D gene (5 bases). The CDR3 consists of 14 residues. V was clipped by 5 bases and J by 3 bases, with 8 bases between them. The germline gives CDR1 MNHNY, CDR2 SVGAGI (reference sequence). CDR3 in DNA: TGTGCCAGCAGTAAGGCGGGTGGGGCCAACGTCCTGACTTTC. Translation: CASSKAGGANVLTF.

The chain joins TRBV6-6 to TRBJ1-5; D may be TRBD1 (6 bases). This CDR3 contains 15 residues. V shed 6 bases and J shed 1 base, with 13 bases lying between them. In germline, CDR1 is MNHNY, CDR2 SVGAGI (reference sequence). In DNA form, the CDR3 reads TGTGCCAGCAGCTACAGACAGGCGAGCAATCAGCCCCAGCATTTT. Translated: CASSYRQASNQPQHF.

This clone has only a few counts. The CDR3 DNA reads as TGTGCCAGCAGTTTATCGTCGGGACAGGGAAGCAATCAGCCCCAGCATTTT. It codes for CASSLSSGQGSNQPQHF. This rearrangement joins TRBV27 to TRBJ1-5; the match to TRBD1 covers 9 bases. V lost 0 bases, J lost 1 base, and 4 bases stayed unmatched. Germline V gene data show CDR1 as MNHEY and CDR2 as SMNVEV (reference sequence). This CDR3 has 17 residues.

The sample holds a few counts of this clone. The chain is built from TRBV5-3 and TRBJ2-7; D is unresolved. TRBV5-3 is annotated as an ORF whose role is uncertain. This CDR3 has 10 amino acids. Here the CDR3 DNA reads TGTGCCGGCGGCTCCCACGAGCAGTACGTC. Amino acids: CAGGSHEQYV.

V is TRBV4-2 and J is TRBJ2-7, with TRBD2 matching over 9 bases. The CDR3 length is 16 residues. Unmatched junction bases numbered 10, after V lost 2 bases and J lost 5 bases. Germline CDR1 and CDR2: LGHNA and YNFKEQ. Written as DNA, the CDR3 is TGTGCCAGCAGCCAATCTCCGGGCGGGGGGGCCCACGAGCAGTACTTC. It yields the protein CASSQSPGGGAHEQYF.

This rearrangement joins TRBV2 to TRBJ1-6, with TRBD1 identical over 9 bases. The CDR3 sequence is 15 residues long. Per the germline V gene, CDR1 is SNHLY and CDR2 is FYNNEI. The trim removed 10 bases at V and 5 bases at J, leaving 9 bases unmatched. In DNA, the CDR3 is TGTGCCACCCTGGAAGGGGACAGGGATAATTCACCCCTCCACTTT. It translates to CATLEGDRDNSPLHF. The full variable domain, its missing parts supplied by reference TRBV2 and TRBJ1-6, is EPEVTQTPSHQVTQMGQEVILRCVPISNHLYFYWYRQILGQKVEFLVSFYNNEISEKSEIFDDQFSVERPDGSNFTLKIRSTKLEDSAMYFCATLEGDRDNSPLHFGNGTRLTVT.